Only one count was recorded for the clone carrying this TCR beta chain. These data originate in a study of tumor-infiltrating lymphocytes in localized non-small cell lung cancer. V was clipped by 3 bases and J by 0 bases, with 7 bases between them. From germline, CDR1 is MNHNS and CDR2 SASEGT. The CDR3 has 14 residues. Sequencing was performed with immunoSEQ multiplex PCR; in TCRdb, only in-frame clones are kept and a portion is missing. The sample yields thousands of clones, roughly 70% seen once. What was sequenced was lung tumor tissue. V gene TRBV6-1 combines with J gene TRBJ2-3; D uncertain. The receptor's source is a human donor with non-small cell lung cancer. The CDR3 coding sequence is TGTGCCAGCAGTGAGCAAATGAGCACAGATACGCAGTATTTT. Translated, it gives CASSEQMSTDTQYF.